The rows below give T cell receptor beta chains drawn from one sample of a study of graft-versus-host responses after intestinal transplantation. The antigens of these receptors remain unknown. TCRdb's copy holds only in-frame clones and misses some; the assay was immunoSEQ multiplex PCR. In the table there are tens of thousands of clones, over 75% of which are singletons. The specimen was unstimulated CD4+ T cells sorted from spleen or lymph node cells, collected before transplant. The origin of the receptors is a human donor who was the organ donor for an intestinal transplant. Each CDR3 is given with its conserved first and last residue. A D gene is named only where the DNA matches it firmly. Clone size is given for some rows only: seen once, a few or many times, or a class if the clone is expanded.

NA TRBJ2-4 NA TRBV7-3 CASSFDTKNIQYF TGTGCCAGCAGCTTCGACACAAAAAACATTCAGTACTTC
NA TRBJ2-2 TRBD2 TRBV19 CASNPGLAGGTGELFF TGTGCCAGTAACCCGGGACTAGCGGGGGGGACCGGGGAGCTGTTTTTT
NA TRBJ1-1 NA TRBV2 CASTWTGGAFF TGTGCCAGCACCTGGACGGGGGGGGCTTTCTTT
NA TRBJ1-2 TRBD1 TRBV7-2 CASSPDRVGGYTF TGTGCCAGCAGCCCGGACAGGGTAGGGGGCTACACCTTC
NA TRBJ1-3 NA TRBV6-6 CASSTGTVLSGNTIYF TGTGCCAGCAGTACAGGCACTGTCCTCTCTGGAAACACCATATATTTT
NA TRBJ1-2 TRBD1 TRBV6-1 CASSSRTGPNYGYTF TGTGCCAGCAGTTCCCGGACAGGGCCTAACTATGGCTACACCTTC
NA TRBJ2-3 NA TRBV13 CASSLEGTSTDTQYF TGTGCCAGCAGCTTAGAGGGGACTAGCACAGATACGCAGTATTTT
once TRBJ2-3 TRBD1 TRBV9 CASSVGRGQYTDTQYF TGTGCCAGCAGCGTAGGTCGGGGACAGTACACAGATACGCAGTATTTT
NA TRBJ1-2 NA TRBV28 CASSGGLSYGYTF TGTGCCAGCAGTGGGGGACTGAGCTATGGCTACACCTTC
NA TRBJ2-6 NA TRBV4-3 CASSQDTGPGANVLTF TGCGCCAGCAGCCAAGATACAGGACCTGGGGCCAACGTCCTGACTTTC
NA TRBJ1-2 TRBD1 TRBV6-5 CASTRTGGGYTF TGTGCCAGCACCCGGACAGGTGGCGGCTACACCTTC
NA TRBJ1-6 TRBD1 TRBV7-6 CASSLRTGLDSPLHF TGTGCCAGCAGCTTACGGACAGGGTTAGATTCACCCCTCCACTTT
NA TRBJ2-1 NA TRBV27 CASSPRQFNEQFF TGTGCCAGCAGTCCCCGACAGTTCAATGAGCAGTTCTTC
few TRBJ1-4 NA TRBV19 CASRQQAHEKLFF TGTGCCAGTAGGCAACAGGCTCATGAAAAACTGTTTTTT
NA TRBJ1-6 TRBD1 TRBV6-6 CASSGQGENSPLHF TGTGCCAGCAGTGGACAGGGAGAGAATTCACCCCTCCACTTT
NA TRBJ2-3 TRBD2 TRBV27 CASSSRTSGTSTDTQYF TGTGCCAGCAGTTCAAGGACTAGCGGGACAAGCACAGATACGCAGTATTTT
NA TRBJ1-5 TRBD1 TRBV7-2 CASSSTGVVNQPQHF TGTGCCAGCAGCTCGACAGGGGTTGTCAATCAGCCCCAGCATTTT
NA TRBJ1-1 TRBD1 TRBV7-2 CASSQTGGTEAFF TGTGCCAGCAGCCAAACAGGGGGCACTGAAGCTTTCTTT
NA TRBJ2-5 TRBD2 TRBV7-9 CASSLIAGDPYQETQYF TGTGCCAGCAGCTTAATAGCGGGGGACCCGTACCAAGAGACCCAGTACTTC
NA TRBJ1-1 NA TRBV7-8 CASKILGGAEAFF TGTGCCAGCAAGATCCTCGGAGGTGCTGAAGCTTTCTTT
few TRBJ1-2 NA TRBV19 CASSNSFSRSGYTF TGTGCCAGTAGTAACTCATTTTCACGGTCTGGCTACACCTTC
NA TRBJ1-6 NA TRBV30 CAWKTAIISPLHF TGTGCCTGGAAGACAGCCATTATTTCACCCCTCCACTTT
few TRBJ1-2 TRBD1 TRBV28 CASSKSTGNYGYTF TGTGCCAGCAGTAAGTCGACAGGGAACTATGGCTACACCTTC
once TRBJ1-3 TRBD1 TRBV27 CASSSRTGGGNTIYF TGTGCCAGCAGTTCACGGACAGGGGGGGGAAACACCATATATTTT
NA TRBJ2-1 NA TRBV2 CASSELISYNEQFF TGTGCCAGCAGTGAACTTATCTCCTACAATGAGCAGTTCTTC
NA TRBJ1-3 TRBD1 TRBV10-3 CATAGGSGNTIYF TGTGCCACCGCAGGGGGCTCTGGAAACACCATATATTTT
once TRBJ1-1 TRBD1 TRBV6-1 CASSTRDRGNTEAFF TGTGCCAGCAGTACAAGGGACAGGGGGAACACTGAAGCTTTCTTT
NA TRBJ1-3 TRBD1 TRBV5-1 CASRLDRGGNTIYF TGCGCCAGCAGATTGGACAGGGGTGGAAACACCATATATTTT
NA TRBJ2-5 TRBD2 TRBV2 CASSEASGGIETQYF TGTGCCAGCAGTGAAGCTAGCGGGGGGATAGAGACCCAGTACTTC
NA TRBJ2-2 NA TRBV5-1 CASSFRGNTGELFF TGCGCCAGCAGCTTCAGGGGGAACACCGGGGAGCTGTTTTTT
NA TRBJ1-1 NA TRBV2 CASSEETNTEAFF TGTGCCAGCAGCGAGGAAACGAACACTGAAGCTTTCTTT
NA TRBJ1-1 NA TRBV4-1 CASSQEKSGNVYTEAFF TGCGCCAGCAGCCAAGAAAAGTCAGGGAACGTGTACACTGAAGCTTTCTTT
NA TRBJ2-4 TRBD1 TRBV10-1 CASSGGTGGKNIQYF TGCGCCAGCAGCGGCGGGACAGGGGGCAAAAACATTCAGTACTTC
NA TRBJ2-1 TRBD2 TRBV4-2 CASSQEGPRGVSGGIDEQFF TGTGCCAGCAGCCAAGAAGGTCCCCGGGGGGTGAGCGGGGGGATCGATGAGCAGTTCTTC
once TRBJ2-2 TRBD1 TRBV11-3 CASSSRGLGELFF TGTGCCAGCAGCTCGAGGGGGCTCGGGGAGCTGTTTTTT
NA TRBJ2-6 NA TRBV25-1 CASSIEAGANVLTF TGTGCCAGCTCCATCGAGGCTGGGGCCAACGTCCTGACTTTC
NA TRBJ1-1 NA TRBV9 CASSVGQMNTEAFF TGTGCCAGCAGCGTAGGACAGATGAACACTGAAGCTTTCTTT
NA TRBJ2-1 NA TRBV29-1 CSVPGGVSYNEQFF TGCAGCGTCCCCGGAGGGGTCTCCTACAATGAGCAGTTCTTC
NA TRBJ1-5 NA TRBV6-5 CASREPAGGHQPQHF TGTGCCAGCAGAGAACCGGCAGGAGGGCATCAGCCCCAGCATTTT
NA TRBJ2-3 TRBD2 TRBV30 CAWSLGLAATDTQYF TGTGCCTGGAGTTTGGGACTAGCGGCAACAGATACGCAGTATTTT
NA TRBJ2-1 TRBD2 TRBV7-2 CASSTLGGSSYNEQFF TGTGCCAGCAGCACCCTGGGGGGGAGCTCCTACAATGAGCAGTTCTTC
once TRBJ2-2 NA TRBV15 CATSRDLGDTGELFF TGTGCCACCAGCAGAGATCTCGGGGACACCGGGGAGCTGTTTTTT
NA TRBJ1-5 TRBD1 TRBV6-6 CASRTKQGFQQPQHF TGTGCCAGCAGGACTAAACAGGGGTTTCAGCAGCCCCAGCATTTT
NA TRBJ2-5 NA TRBV28 CASCFDKFRETQYF TGTGCCAGCTGCTTCGATAAGTTCAGGGAGACCCAGTACTTC
NA TRBJ2-1 TRBD1 TRBV5-1 CASSLALTGRNEQFF TGCGCCAGCAGCTTGGCCCTGACAGGGCGGAATGAGCAGTTCTTC
NA TRBJ2-2 NA TRBV7-3 CASSLTTSNTGELFF TGTGCCAGCAGCTTAACAACTTCGAACACCGGGGAGCTGTTTTTT
NA TRBJ1-4 NA TRBV6-5 CASSYSYLPNEKLFF TGTGCCAGCAGTTACTCGTATCTTCCTAATGAAAAACTGTTTTTT
NA TRBJ2-5 NA TRBV18 CASSPPSRGTQETQYF TGTGCCAGCTCACCACCGTCCCGGGGGACCCAAGAGACCCAGTACTTC
once TRBJ2-1 NA TRBV25-1 CASGGGKSYNEQFF TGTGCCAGCGGGGGGGGCAAATCCTACAATGAGCAGTTCTTC
NA TRBJ2-1 NA TRBV28 CATLTGERGRDEQFF TGTGCCACCCTTACGGGCGAAAGGGGGAGGGATGAGCAGTTCTTC
NA TRBJ2-3 NA TRBV5-4 CASSLGGDTQYF TGTGCCAGCAGCTTAGGGGGAGATACGCAGTATTTT